These T cell receptor beta chains were read from a single sample in a study of T cells in Graves' hyperthyroidism and ophthalmopathy. MiXCR was run by TCRdb on the multiplex PCR reads, yielding one entry per CDR3 protein. The repertoire holds fewer than 600,000 distinct CDR3 sequences, less than 15% seen once, with approximately 15% in the top ten. Sequenced sample: blood. These receptor sequences come from a woman in her thirties or forties with Graves' hyperthyroidism. The CDR3 runs from the conserved cysteine through the conserved F or W. Each record gives: J gene, D gene, V gene, clone size, CDR3 DNA, CDR3 protein. The D gene is left open where the match is weak. Clone size, where shown, is once, few, many, or a class for clones that have expanded.

>TRBJ1-5|-|TRBV19|-
TGTGCCAGTTCTAGGCTCCATGCCGGCGATAGCAATCAGCCCCAGCATTTT
CASSRLHAGDSNQPQHF
>TRBJ1-5|TRBD1|TRBV27|-
TGTGCCAGCAGTTTCTGGACAGGGGACCTCAATCAGCCCCAGCATTTT
CASSFWTGDLNQPQHF
>TRBJ2-2|TRBD1|TRBV19|-
TGTGCCAGTAGTATTGAGACAGGGCGCACCGGGGAGCTGTTTTTT
CASSIETGRTGELFF
>TRBJ1-6|-|TRBV20-1|many
TGCAGTGCTAGACACAGGGACAATTCACCCCTCCACTTT
CSARHRDNSPLHF
>TRBJ1-1|-|TRBV2|many
TGTGCCAGCCTGAGACAGGAGTTGAACACTGAAGCTTTCTTT
CASLRQELNTEAFF
>TRBJ2-7|-|TRBV28|many
TGTGCCAGCAGTTTAGTACAGAATTACGAGCAGTACTTC
CASSLVQNYEQYF
>TRBJ2-1|-|TRBV7-2|few
TGTGCCAGCATCGGACGGGGGGCACTTAGTAAGCAGTTCTTC
CASIGRGALSKQFF
>TRBJ1-4|TRBD1|TRBV25-1|few
TGTGCCAGCAGTGAGCAGGGACAGGGATTTGAAAAACTGTTTTTT
CASSEQGQGFEKLFF
>TRBJ2-1|TRBD2|TRBV7-8|-
TGTGCCAGCAGCTTAGAAGGTAGCGGGAGAGCTATCGGCAACAATGAGCAGTTCTTC
CASSLEGSGRAIGNNEQFF
>TRBJ2-7|TRBD2|TRBV10-3|many
TGTGCATCCCTCGGGCTAGCGGGAGGGATTACCTACGAGCAGTACTTC
CASLGLAGGITYEQYF
>TRBJ2-5|-|TRBV5-1|-
TGCGCCAGCAGCTGGGGTGGCAGGGTGGAGACCCAGTACTTC
CASSWGGRVETQYF
>TRBJ2-2|-|TRBV20-1|few
TGCAGTGCTAGAGTGGGCAGTCACACCGGGGAGCTGTTTTTT
CSARVGSHTGELFF
>TRBJ2-7|TRBD2|TRBV28|-
TGTGCCAGCAGTTGGAGGGAGGGACCCTACGAGCAGTACTTC
CASSWREGPYEQYF
>TRBJ1-1|-|TRBV28|few
TGTGCCAGCAGTTTATGGGAGGGGGTAGGGGTTCTGAACACTGAAGCTTTCTTT
CASSLWEGVGVLNTEAFF
>TRBJ2-1|TRBD1|TRBV5-8|many
TGTGCCAGCAGCTTGGCCGTGGGACAGTTCTACAATGAGCAGTTCTTC
CASSLAVGQFYNEQFF
>TRBJ2-5|TRBD1|TRBV24-1|many
TGTGCCACCAGCAGACAGGGGGCGCCGGGGGAGACCCAGTACTTC
CATSRQGAPGETQYF
>TRBJ1-6|-|TRBV28|-
TGTGCCAGCGGGGCCTGGAATTCACCCCTCCACTTT
CASGAWNSPLHF
>TRBJ2-3|TRBD2|TRBV12-3/TRBV12-4|-
TGTGCCAGCAATAGCGGGGGGGGCACAGATACGCAGTATTTT
CASNSGGGTDTQYF
>TRBJ2-3|TRBD2|TRBV12-3/TRBV12-4|-
TGTGCCAGCAGTCCCGGGTTGGGTAGCGGGAGGGATACGCAGTATTTT
CASSPGLGSGRDTQYF
>TRBJ2-7|TRBD1|TRBV3-1|many
TGTGCCAGCAGCCAACCCCCGGGACAGGGAAGCTACGAGCAGTACTTC
CASSQPPGQGSYEQYF
>TRBJ1-1|-|TRBV28|many
TGTGCCAGCAGTTTGCTCAATGTAGGGTTGGGCACTGAAGCTTTCTTT
CASSLLNVGLGTEAFF
>TRBJ2-7|-|TRBV28|many
TGTGCCAGCAGCCCCGGACTCATCTCCTACGAGCAGTACTTC
CASSPGLISYEQYF
>TRBJ2-2|TRBD2|TRBV6-6|-
TGTGCCAGCAGTTACTACCCCCTAGCGGGAGCGAACACCGGGGAGCTGTTTTTT
CASSYYPLAGANTGELFF
>TRBJ1-2|-|TRBV5-1|few
TGCGCCAGCAGCTTGGCCAGGGATGGCTACACCTTC
CASSLARDGYTF
>TRBJ1-5|-|TRBV10-2|few
TGCGCCAGCAGAAGGGCAGGGCAGCCCCAGCATTTT
CASRRAGQPQHF
>TRBJ2-2|-|TRBV28|-
TGTGCCACCATCAAAAGCACCGGGGAGCTGTTTTTT
CATIKSTGELFF
>TRBJ1-2|-|TRBV20-1|many
TGCAGTGCTAGGGAGGTCGCAGGCTACACCTTC
CSAREVAGYTF
>TRBJ1-2|-|TRBV28|many
TGTGCCAGCAGTTTTAAGGGAGAGGATGGCTACACCTTC
CASSFKGEDGYTF
>TRBJ2-3|TRBD2|TRBV7-3|few
TGTGCCAGCAGCGGGGGGACTAGCGGGAAAGCAGATACGCAGTATTTT
CASSGGTSGKADTQYF
>TRBJ2-6|-|TRBV28|-
TGTGCCAGCGGGCGCTCTGGGGCCAACGTCCTGACTTTC
CASGRSGANVLTF
>TRBJ2-7|-|TRBV2|many
TGTGCCAGCGGACGACTAGCCTCAGGGGGAGAGCAGTACTTC
CASGRLASGGEQYF
>TRBJ1-4|-|TRBV3-1|few
TGTGCCAGCAGCCAGGTGCTGGAGGAAAAACTGTTTTTT
CASSQVLEEKLFF
>TRBJ2-6|TRBD1|TRBV7-9|many
TGTGCCAGCAGCTTAGCTGACAGGGGGATGTTTCCTGGGGCCAACGTCCTGACTTTC
CASSLADRGMFPGANVLTF
>TRBJ2-5|-|TRBV14|-
TGTGCCAGCAGCCGGGACAGACTAGGGGAGACCCAGTACTTC
CASSRDRLGETQYF
>TRBJ2-7|-|TRBV7-3|-
TGTGCCAGCAGCTTAAAAGTGGCCCGGGACCGCTCCTCCTACGAGCAGTACTTC
CASSLKVARDRSSYEQYF
>TRBJ1-6|-|TRBV2|-
TGTGCCAGCGGCAGGGGTTATAATTCACCCCTCCACTTT
CASGRGYNSPLHF
>TRBJ1-1|-|TRBV5-6|many
TGTGCCAGCAGCTTTGGAGGTCCGATGAACACTGAAGCTTTCTTT
CASSFGGPMNTEAFF
>TRBJ2-7|-|TRBV5-6|-
TGTGCCAGCAGCGGGGATCCCTACGAGCAGTACTTC
CASSGDPYEQYF
>TRBJ1-1|-|TRBV7-2|-
TGTGCCAGCAGCTTAGGGTCGCTTGAAGCTTTCTTT
CASSLGSLEAFF
>TRBJ1-5|-|TRBV20-1|many
TGCAGTGCTAGAGATCAAAGGGGAGGCAATCAGCCCCAGCATTTT
CSARDQRGGNQPQHF
>TRBJ2-5|-|TRBV5-1|few
TGCGCCAGCAGCGCCATCGGAGGGGCAACCCAAGAGACCCAGTACTTC
CASSAIGGATQETQYF
>TRBJ1-4|TRBD1|TRBV20-1|few
TGCAGTGCCCCCGGGACAGGGAACGAAAAACTGTTTTTT
CSAPGTGNEKLFF
>TRBJ2-2|-|TRBV24-1|-
TGTGCCACCAGTGATGTCGTCAGGGGAAGGACCGGGGAGCTGTTTTTT
CATSDVVRGRTGELFF
>TRBJ2-1|TRBD2|TRBV12-5|many
TGTGCTAGTGGCCCCGGGACTAACTCCTACAATGAGCAGTTCTTC
CASGPGTNSYNEQFF
>TRBJ1-6|TRBD1|TRBV5-4|-
TGTGCCAGCAGCAAAACAGGGGGCGGTTCACCCCTCCACTTT
CASSKTGGGSPLHF
>TRBJ2-7|-|TRBV24-1|few
TGTGCCACCAGTGATATGAGAGGTCCCCTATTACGAGAGCAGTACTTC
CATSDMRGPLLREQYF
>TRBJ2-3|TRBD2|TRBV29-1|many
TGCAGCGTTGATAGCGGGAGCACAGATACGCAGTATTTT
CSVDSGSTDTQYF
>TRBJ1-5|TRBD1|TRBV6-1|-
TGTGCCAGCAGTGCCCTAGGGACAGAACAGCCCCAGCATTTT
CASSALGTEQPQHF
>TRBJ1-2|TRBD1|TRBV2|many
TGTGCCAGCATGGGACAGGGTTTACTTGGCTACACCTTC
CASMGQGLLGYTF
>TRBJ1-4|TRBD1|TRBV20-1|many
TGCAGTGCTAGAGAAGACAGGGTAGTCGGTGAAAAACTGTTTTTT
CSAREDRVVGEKLFF
>TRBJ2-7|TRBD2|TRBV28|many
TGTGCCAGCAGTTCATGGACTAGCGGGAGGGTCGAGCAGTACTTC
CASSSWTSGRVEQYF
>TRBJ2-2|-|TRBV14|few
TGTGCCAGCAGCCAAGGAAGCGGGACCGGGGAGCTGTTTTTT
CASSQGSGTGELFF
>TRBJ2-1|TRBD2|TRBV7-3|many
TGTGCCAGCAGCTTAGCAGCTAGCGGGGCCTCATCTAATGAGCAGTTCTTC
CASSLAASGASSNEQFF
>TRBJ1-1|TRBD1|TRBV27|many
TGTGCCAGCAGTGTACTAGGACAGGGCGGCACTGAAGCTTTCTTT
CASSVLGQGGTEAFF
>TRBJ1-4|TRBD1|TRBV2|many
TGTGCCAGCAGCCCGGGACAGGGATATGAAAAACTGTTTTTT
CASSPGQGYEKLFF